This TCR beta chain was profiled in a study of blood T cell repertoires in COVID-19. This clone has only one observation. CDR3 length: 14 residues. Germline V CDR1 and CDR2: MRHNA, SNTAGT. J was trimmed by 5 bases and V by 6 bases; bases with no gene match: 9. Only in-frame clones appear in the TCRdb table, and some are missing; sequencing was by immunoSEQ multiplex PCR. Of about 340,000 clones detected, 88% appear once; the ten largest clones hold 7.3%. Sequenced sample: peripheral blood. The TCR was taken from a woman in her 70s with COVID-19, enrolled during active disease. The chain links TRBV6-4 to TRBJ1-2; 7 bases are a match to TRBD1. The CDR3 DNA reads as TGTGCCAGCAGAAATACCGGGACAGCTTATGGCTACACCTTC. Protein sequence: CASRNTGTAYGYTF.